The 6 T cell receptor beta chains given below trace back to one sample, sequenced in a study of shared clonotypes between healthy human individuals. Profiling relied on immunoSEQ multiplex PCR, and the TCRdb table lists in-frame clones only, not all of them. Found here are about 480,000 clones, 60% to 80% of them singletons; the top ten hold around 12%. Source material: PBMCs. The receptors originated from a woman aged 40 to 50 in good health. Some clones in this sample may be carry-over from other donors' samples.

CDR3 nucleotide sequence: TGTGCCAGCAACTTGCGACAGGGGGAAAATCGTTTAGGCTCTGGAAACACCATATATTTT. Translation gives CASNLRQGENRLGSGNTIYF. The chain is built from TRBV28 and TRBJ1-3; 9 nucleotides match TRBD1. The CDR3 is 20 amino acids. Germline CDR1 is MDHEN and CDR2 is SYDVKM. Unmatched junction bases numbered 19, after V lost 7 bases and J lost 0 bases.

V and J are TRBV7-3 and TRBJ2-3; D uncertain. Trimming took 2 bases from V and 1 from J, leaving 7 bases between them. CDR1 and CDR2 (germline): SGHTA, FQGTGA. This CDR3 has 14 residues. This CDR3 reads CASSLFGGTDTQYF. DNA of the CDR3: TGTGCCAGCAGCTTATTTGGGGGCACAGATACGCAGTATTTT. The full variable domain, rest sourced from reference TRBV7-3 and TRBJ2-3, is GAGVSQTPSNKVTEKGKYVELRCDPISGHTALYWYRQSLGQGPEFLIYFQGTGAADDSGLPNDRFFAVRPEGSVSTLKIQRTERGDSAVYLCASSLFGGTDTQYFGPGTRLTVL.

The chain recombines TRBV9 with TRBJ2-1; D may be TRBD2 (6 bases). Trimming stripped 2 bases from V and 12 bases from J, with 21 bases between. Germline V CDR1 and CDR2: SGDLS, YYNGEE. The CDR3 extends over 15 amino acids. The CDR3 spells CASSVGDGPGLGQFF. The CDR3, as DNA: TGTGCCAGCAGCGTCGGGGACGGTCCGGGACTTGGGCAGTTCTTC.

The CDR3 sequence is CASSPDYGTYEQYF. The CDR3 DNA is TGTGCCAGCTCTCCTGACTACGGGACCTACGAGCAGTACTTC. The chain recombines TRBV6-4 with TRBJ2-7, with a weak D call TRBD2 (5 bases). Germline V gene data show CDR1 as MRHNA and CDR2 as SNTAGT. With 8 bases removed from V and 2 bases from J, the gap between germline ends came to 16 bases. The CDR3 is made up of 14 amino acids.

This clone came up once. CDR3 loop: CASSIGQENTGELFF. In DNA form, the CDR3 reads TGTGCCAGTAGTATAGGACAGGAAAACACCGGGGAGCTGTTTTTT. The rearrangement links TRBV19 to TRBJ2-2; tentatively, D is TRBD1 (6 bases). Trimming took off 1 base at V and 2 bases at J, with 8 bases between the two ends. CDR3 length: 15 residues. Germline V CDR1 and CDR2: LNHDA, SQIVND (reference sequence).

The V and J genes are TRBV9 and TRBJ2-5; 10 bases are shared with TRBD2. CDR1 and CDR2 (germline): SGDLS, YYNGEE. The CDR3 extends over 15 amino acids. Trimming at V came to 3 bases and at J to 5 bases, leaving 7 bases not matched to a gene. CDR3: CASSEREGLIETQYF. CDR3 coding DNA: TGTGCCAGCAGCGAGCGGGAGGGCCTGATCGAGACCCAGTACTTC.